This T cell receptor (beta chain) emerged from a study of OX40 agonist ivuxolimab in advanced cancers. The study's findings and limits: Both blood CD4+ and CD8+ T cells showed clonal growth by week 6 at 0.1 to 3.0 mg/kg.

On this clone: Antigen: not known.

The protocol was immunoSEQ multiplex PCR, while the TCRdb copy is restricted to in-frame clones and leaves out a portion. The profile shows roughly 70,000 clones, 90% to 95% of them singletons. Germline loops: CDR1 MNHEY, CDR2 SMNVEV (reference sequence). Trimming shortened V by 1 base and J by 0 bases, and 12 bases separated the two germline ends. The CDR3 runs to 17 residues. The chain links TRBV27 to TRBJ1-4; a possible D gene is TRBD1 (5 bases). The clonotype was recovered from an adult with an advanced solid tumor such as melanoma, head and neck, liver or kidney cancer. The material was CD4+ or CD8+ T cells sorted from blood, obtained in a trial of the OX40 agonist ivuxolimab. The CDR3 bases are TGTGCCAGCAGTTTATTCGCGACAGAAGCAACTAATGAAAAACTGTTTTTT. This translates into CASSLFATEATNEKLFF.